Listed below are T cell receptor beta chains from one sample, sequenced in a study of blood T cell repertoires in COVID-19. The table came from immunoSEQ multiplex PCR; TCRdb's copy has only in-frame clones and leaves some out. The data hold about 270,000 clones, with 85% observed a single time. The sample consisted of peripheral blood. These TCRs come from a woman between 50 and 59 years old with active or convalescent COVID-19. The CDR3 runs from the conserved cysteine through the conserved F or W. The order of the fields is J gene, clone size, V gene, D gene, CDR3 protein, CDR3 DNA. A D gene is named only where the DNA matches it firmly. A row's size may be missing; if present it is once, few, many or a size class.

>TRBJ2-4|-|TRBV3-1/TRBV3-2|-
CASSQDAGAGSDIQYF
TGTGCCAGCAGCCAAGATGCGGGGGCGGGTTCGGACATTCAGTACTTC
>TRBJ2-1|-|TRBV30|-
CAQDRSSYNEQFF
TGTGCCCAAGATAGATCCTCCTACAATGAGCAGTTCTTC
>TRBJ2-2|-|TRBV18|-
CASSPTGNTGELFF
TGTGCCAGCTCCCCCACAGGGAACACCGGGGAGCTGTTTTTT
>TRBJ2-1|once|TRBV5-1|TRBD2
CASSLAPSGDNEQFF
TGCGCCAGCAGCTTGGCGCCTAGCGGAGACAATGAGCAGTTCTTC
>TRBJ2-7|-|TRBV6-9|-
CASRGKREFYEQYF
TGTGCCAGCAGGGGTAAGAGGGAGTTCTACGAGCAGTACTTC
>TRBJ1-2|-|TRBV7-9|TRBD1
CASSSADRVGYTF
TGTGCCAGCAGCTCAGCGGACAGGGTTGGCTACACCTTC
>TRBJ1-5|-|TRBV6-6|TRBD1
CASRDRGTGKNQPQHF
TGTGCCAGCAGAGATAGGGGGACAGGGAAAAATCAGCCCCAGCATTTT
>TRBJ2-7|-|TRBV3-1/TRBV3-2|-
CASSLRGRVSYEQYF
TGTGCCAGCAGCCTTAGGGGCCGAGTTTCCTACGAGCAGTACTTC
>TRBJ1-2|-|TRBV7-9|-
CASSLIEGDTFSYGYTF
TGTGCCAGCAGCTTAATTGAAGGGGATACCTTTAGCTATGGCTACACCTTC
>TRBJ1-1|-|TRBV27|-
CASSFTGSEAFF
TGTGCCAGCAGTTTCACAGGGTCTGAAGCTTTCTTT
>TRBJ1-2|few|TRBV5-1|-
CASSLFGDDGYTF
TGCGCCAGCAGCTTATTCGGGGATGATGGCTACACCTTC
>TRBJ2-3|once|TRBV18|-
CASSPNRDTDTQYF
TGTGCCAGCTCACCGAACAGGGACACAGATACGCAGTATTTT
>TRBJ1-1|-|TRBV18|-
CASSPGAHTEAFF
TGTGCCAGCTCACCAGGGGCCCACACTGAAGCTTTCTTT
>TRBJ2-6|-|TRBV19|TRBD1
CASSIASPGQGFSGANVLTF
TGTGCCAGTAGTATTGCCTCACCGGGACAGGGTTTCTCTGGGGCCAACGTCCTGACTTTC
>TRBJ2-7|-|TRBV28|TRBD2
CASSPRLAAISYEQYF
TGTGCCAGCAGTCCCAGACTAGCGGCAATCTCCTACGAGCAGTACTTC
>TRBJ2-2|-|TRBV4-1|-
CASSSYTGELFF
TGCGCCAGCAGCTCATACACCGGGGAGCTGTTTTTT
>TRBJ1-1|-|TRBV5-5|-
CASSHPAAQIYTEAFF
TGTGCCAGCAGCCACCCTGCTGCACAGATATACACTGAAGCTTTCTTT
>TRBJ2-1|-|TRBV2|TRBD2
CASTSSGRVYNEQFF
TGTGCCAGCACTTCTAGCGGGAGAGTTTACAATGAGCAGTTCTTC
>TRBJ1-4|-|TRBV18|TRBD1
CASSPRGTGGEKLFF
TGTGCCAGCTCACCCCGCGGGACAGGGGGTGAAAAACTGTTTTTT
>TRBJ2-3|-|TRBV4-1|-
CASSQEPLTSSTQYF
TGCGCCAGCAGCCAGGAGCCGCTGACTAGTTCGACGCAGTATTTT
>TRBJ2-7|few|TRBV27|-
CASSSQVRRDTYEQYF
TGTGCCAGCAGTTCGCAGGTCAGACGGGATACCTACGAGCAGTACTTC
>TRBJ1-2|-|TRBV6-1|-
CASSEVAGLILANYGYTF
TGTGCCAGCAGTGAAGTGGCAGGCCTCATTTTAGCTAACTATGGCTACACCTTC
>TRBJ1-1|-|TRBV6-4|TRBD1
CASKRTGMNTEAFF
TGTGCCAGCAAGCGGACAGGGATGAACACTGAAGCTTTCTTT
>TRBJ1-5|-|TRBV3-1/TRBV3-2|TRBD1
CASSFGTGVGQPQHF
TGTGCCAGCAGCTTCGGGACAGGGGTCGGTCAGCCCCAGCATTTT
>TRBJ2-7|-|TRBV21-1|-
CASSKAGRISSYEQYF
TGTGCCAGCAGCAAAGCCGGCAGGATCAGCTCCTACGAGCAGTACTTC
>TRBJ2-5|-|TRBV6-5|TRBD2
CASAPIAGVWETQYF
TGTGCCAGCGCCCCAATAGCGGGAGTATGGGAGACCCAGTACTTC
>TRBJ1-5|few|TRBV19|-
CASQGIRVLSNQPQHF
TGTGCCAGCCAGGGGATCAGAGTGTTGAGCAATCAGCCCCAGCATTTT
>TRBJ2-7|-|TRBV18|-
CASLPGVGSLYEQYF
TGTGCCAGTCTTCCTGGGGTCGGGAGTCTCTACGAGCAGTACTTC
>TRBJ2-3|-|TRBV24-1|-
CATSDTRRYTDTQYF
TGTGCCACCAGTGATACTAGGAGATACACAGATACGCAGTATTTT
>TRBJ1-2|-|TRBV19|-
CASSTLGRGGYGYTF
TGTGCCAGTAGTACCCTAGGACGAGGAGGCTATGGCTACACCTTC
>TRBJ2-6|-|TRBV2|-
CASSEEGRGANVLTF
TGTGCCAGCAGTGAGGAGGGGCGTGGGGCCAACGTCCTGACTTTC
>TRBJ2-3|-|TRBV20-1|-
CSASLPYTDTQYF
TGCAGTGCTAGTCTACCCTACACAGATACGCAGTATTTT
>TRBJ2-2|-|TRBV7-2|TRBD2
CASSPRGGGTGELFF
TGTGCCAGCAGCCCCCGCGGGGGTGGTACCGGGGAGCTGTTTTTT